This T cell receptor (beta chain) was obtained from a study of shared clonotypes between healthy human individuals. For every subset, genomic DNA was evenly distributed across several immunoSEQ plates. Using immunoSEQ multiplex PCR, the repertoire was profiled, and TCRdb retains in-frame clones only, with some absent. The table shows 2 million to 2.5 million clones, with approximately 90% occurring only once. Germline values: CDR1 MDHEN, CDR2 SYDVKM. The CDR3 length is 15 residues. Trimming took 5 bases from V and 0 from J; bases not matched to a gene: 6. V is TRBV28 and J is TRBJ2-7; 8 bases are a match to TRBD1. The TCR originated in a man aged 18 to 30 in good health. Some clones in this sample may be carry-over from other donors' samples. Sequenced material: naive CD4+ T cells from PBMCs. Subset defined: CD45RA+ positively selected. This chain's CDR3 is CASSGPGQASYEQYF. DNA for the CDR3: TGTGCCAGCAGTGGGCCGGGACAGGCCTCCTACGAGCAGTACTTC.